What follows is one TCR beta chain and its context. The data originate from a study of T cell responses to AZD1222 COVID-19 vaccine. The data were produced by immunoSEQ multiplex PCR, yet TCRdb's version contains in-frame clones alone and is incomplete. The sample has tens of thousands of clones; 75% to 90% are singletons. CDR3 size: 17 residues. Trimming at V came to 4 bases and at J to 4 bases, leaving 8 bases not matched to a gene. From germline, CDR1 is MNHNS and CDR2 SASEGT. The TCR comes from an adult in good health. The chain employs TRBV6-1 and TRBJ1-5; 12 nucleotides agree with TRBD1. The sequences come from peripheral blood, collected on day 0 of AZD1222 vaccination. As DNA, the CDR3 is TGTGCCAGCAGTGTCCCCGGGACAGGGGGCGAGAATCAGCCCCAGCATTTT. Its protein product is CASSVPGTGGENQPQHF.